One sample yielded the 13 T cell receptor beta chains listed below, sequenced in a study of regulatory T cells in long-lasting Graves disease. Both iRepertoire HTBI primers and Arm-PCR of CDR3 regions were used to build the TCR beta libraries. TCRdb ran MiXCR on the multiplex PCR reads and lists one entry per CDR3 protein. There are approximately 350,000 distinct CDR3 sequences in the sample; 12% occur only once, and approximately 17% lies in the top ten. Time point in this sample: newly diagnosed GD, antithyroid drugs for less than 3 months. Following extraction of RNA from PBMCs, that RNA was used to make the TCR library. The same sample was also used in a study of T cells in Graves' hyperthyroidism and ophthalmopathy.

The sequences come from peripheral blood mononuclear cells (PBMCs), collected at new diagnosis, from a patient treated with antithyroid drugs. Receptor source: a woman aged 18-29 years with Graves disease.

On this clonotype itself: This clone may be a read error of a much larger clone one base away. The gene calls are TRBV18 and TRBJ1-1; no clear D gene. This CDR3 is 14 amino acids long. Looked up from germline, CDR1 is KGHSH and CDR2 is LQKENI. In DNA form, the CDR3 reads TGTGCCAACTCACCAGACCTGTCCAACACTGAAGCTTTCTTT. This gives the protein CANSPDLSNTEAFF. The full variable domain, with the rest looked up from reference TRBV18 and TRBJ1-1, is NAGVMQNPRHLVRRRGQEARLRCSPMKGHSHVYWYRQLPEEGLKFMVYLQKENIIDESGMPKERFSAEFPKEGPSILRIQQVVRGDSAAYFCANSPDLSNTEAFFGQGTRLTVV.

This clonotype was seen many times. The chain joins TRBV2 to TRBJ2-5, with D maybe TRBD2 (6 bases). The CDR3 consists of 12 residues. The germline V gene encodes CDR1 SNHLY and CDR2 FYNNEI. V was trimmed by 8 bases and J by 7 bases, leaving 14 bases between them. The CDR3 DNA reads as TGTGCCAGCGCGGGGACCCCGGGGACCCAGTACTTC. Translated: CASAGTPGTQYF. The variable domain in full, with the rest retrieved from reference TRBV2 and TRBJ2-5, is EPEVTQTPSHQVTQMGQEVILRCVPISNHLYFYWYRQILGQKVEFLVSFYNNEISEKSEIFDDQFSVERPDGSNFTLKIRSTKLEDSAMYFCASAGTPGTQYFGPGTRLLVL.

This clonotype has at least ten counts. This chain joins TRBV2 and TRBJ2-1; 8 bases fit TRBD2. Germline V lookup: CDR1 SNHLY, CDR2 FYNNEI. This CDR3 contains 15 residues. The V segment lost 3 bases and the J segment 9 bases; nucleotides outside the gene matches: 10. This CDR3 is CASSDRAGVASEQFF. The CDR3 DNA sequence: TGTGCCAGCAGTGACCGAGCGGGAGTAGCGAGTGAGCAGTTCTTC.

This clonotype has more than one count but fewer than ten. The chain is built from TRBV6-5 and TRBJ2-3, with 8 bases matching TRBD2. V shed 2 bases and J 3 bases; nucleotides not matched to a gene: 1. CDR3 size: 14 residues. Germline V gives CDR1 MNHEY, CDR2 SVGAGI. The CDR3 DNA is TGTGCCAGCAGTTACATAGCGGGAACAGATACGCAGTATTTT. This translates into CASSYIAGTDTQYF.

The V gene is TRBV6-2 or TRBV6-3, the J gene TRBJ2-1, with D perhaps matching TRBD2 (5 bases). The CDR3 totals 12 residues. Trimming took 4 bases from V and 11 from J, leaving 12 bases between them. Per the germline V gene, CDR1 is MNHEY and CDR2 is SVGEGT. CDR3 amino acids: CASSWAGRQQFF. The DNA of the CDR3 is TGTGCCAGCAGTTGGGCGGGCCGGCAGCAGTTCTTC.

This clonotype showed up just a few times. The DNA of the CDR3 is TGTGCCAGCAGTTACGGGGGCAGGTGGGAAAATCAGCCCCAGCATTTT. It codes for CASSYGGRWENQPQHF. The chain couples TRBV6-9 to TRBJ1-5, with a possible D match to TRBD1 (6 bases). The V end was cut by 3 bases, the J end by 4 bases, with 16 bases between. Germline V gives CDR1 MNHGY, CDR2 SVAAGI. The CDR3 spans 16 residues.

This clonotype was detected ten times or more. The V and J genes are TRBV20-1 and TRBJ1-5, with D possibly matching TRBD1 (5 bases). V was cut by 2 bases and J by 4 bases, with 21 bases left in between. Germline V gene sequence: CDR1 DFQATT, CDR2 SNEGSKA (reference sequence). The CDR3 has 17 amino acids. CDR3 region: CSARSQGNPPVNQPQHF. The CDR3 coding sequence is TGCAGTGCTAGAAGCCAGGGCAACCCCCCAGTGAATCAGCCCCAGCATTTT.

The CDR3 loop is CSARDVTRSVENIQYF. The CDR3 nucleotides read TGCAGTGCTAGAGATGTGACTAGAAGTGTCGAAAACATTCAGTACTTC. V and J are TRBV20-1 and TRBJ2-4, with D perhaps matching TRBD2 (6 bases). The CDR3 runs to 16 residues. The V gene lost 0 bases and the J gene lost 5 bases, with 17 bases spanning the gap. Germline lookup yields CDR1 DFQATT and CDR2 SNEGSKA (reference sequence).

The sample holds many counts of this clonotype. The gene calls are TRBV5-5 and TRBJ1-6; 7 nucleotides align to TRBD1. The CDR3 consists of 15 residues. CDR1 is SGHKS and CDR2 is YYEKEE in the germline V gene (reference sequence). Trimming at V came to 4 bases and at J to 8 bases, leaving 9 bases not matched to a gene. The CDR3 sequence: CASSRGQIGDSPLHF. In nucleotides, the CDR3 is TGTGCCAGCAGCCGGGGACAGATTGGGGATTCACCCCTCCACTTT.

V gene TRBV12-3 or TRBV12-4 combines with J gene TRBJ1-2; D uncertain. The length of the CDR3 is 11 residues. V dropped 3 bases and J dropped 6 bases, with 5 bases sitting between them. CDR3 DNA sequence: TGTGCCAGCAGTTTCCCCGATGGCTACACCTTC. Translated, it gives CASSFPDGYTF.

This clonotype was counted at least ten times. The genes are TRBV20-1 and TRBJ2-5; D ambiguous. The CDR3 is 13 amino acids. Germline V gives CDR1 DFQATT, CDR2 SNEGSKA (reference sequence). With 8 bases removed from V and 5 bases from J, the gap between germline ends came to 18 bases. CDR3 sequence: CSTCFDHHETQYF. CDR3 nucleotides: TGCAGTACCTGCTTTGACCATCACGAGACCCAGTACTTC.

The V call is TRBV6-2 or TRBV6-3, the J call TRBJ1-5, with 9 bases matching TRBD1. The CDR3 spans 17 residues. Trimming at V came to 5 bases and at J to 1 base, leaving 9 bases not matched to a gene. CDR1 and CDR2 from the germline V gene are MNHEY and SVGEGT. This CDR3 reads CASSTADRGQSNQPQHF. CDR3 coding DNA: TGTGCCAGCAGTACAGCGGACAGGGGACAGAGCAATCAGCCCCAGCATTTT.

In this sample, this clonotype turned up many times. The chain carries TRBV6-2 or TRBV6-3 and TRBJ2-7; TRBD1 aligns across 9 bases. CDR1 and CDR2 (germline): MNHEY, SVGEGT. Trimming took 3 bases from V and 0 from J; bases not matched to a gene: 3. The CDR3 sequence is 15 residues long. The DNA for the CDR3 is TGTGCCAGCAGTTATGGACAGGGGTTCTCCTACGAGCAGTACTTC. Its protein product is CASSYGQGFSYEQYF.